Listed below are T cell receptor beta chains from one sample, sequenced in a study of T cells in Graves' hyperthyroidism and ophthalmopathy. MiXCR, applied by TCRdb to the multiplex PCR reads, yields one record per CDR3 protein. This sample has about 840,000 distinct CDR3 sequences, with roughly 40% found just once. The source material was blood. These receptors were taken from a man between 18 and 29 years old with Graves' hyperthyroidism. CDR3s include the opening cysteine and the closing phenylalanine or tryptophan. Each record gives: CDR3 length, clone size, D gene, V gene, J gene, CDR3 protein, CDR3 DNA. D genes are given only for firm matches. Size is stated for part of the rows, as once, few or many counts, or as a class when the clone is expanded.

12	many	NA	TRBV29-1	TRBJ1-1	CSVEDRHTEAFF	TGCAGCGTTGAAGATCGGCACACTGAAGCTTTCTTT
15	NA	NA	TRBV7-2	TRBJ2-5	CASSLAATHQETQYF	TGCGCCAGCAGCTTGGCTGCCACACATCAAGAGACCCAGTACTTC
15	many	NA	TRBV29-1	TRBJ2-2	CSVGRGQANTGELFF	TGCAGCGTCGGGAGGGGGCAGGCCAACACCGGGGAGCTGTTTTTT
12	few	NA	TRBV5-6	TRBJ2-7	CASSFSAYGQYF	TGTGCCAGCAGCTTTTCCGCCTATGGGCAGTACTTC
16	NA	TRBD1	TRBV10-3	TRBJ1-5	CAISSETGDSNQPQHF	TGTGCCATCTCAAGCGAGACAGGGGATAGCAATCAGCCCCAGCATTTT
15	NA	NA	TRBV25-1	TRBJ1-4	CASSSPGAANEKLFF	TGTGCCAGCAGCAGTCCGGGAGCTGCTAATGAAAAACTGTTTTTT
12	few	NA	TRBV5-4	TRBJ1-2	CASSLRGAGYTF	TGTGCCAGCAGCTTGAGGGGGGCCGGCTACACCTTC
13	NA	TRBD1	TRBV12-3/TRBV12-4	TRBJ1-2	CASNRQQGDGYTF	TGTGCCAGCAATAGACAACAGGGGGATGGCTACACCTTC
15	many	NA	TRBV11-2	TRBJ2-5	CASSSRARTEETQYF	TGTGCCAGCAGCTCAAGGGCCCGGACGGAGGAGACCCAGTACTTC
18	NA	TRBD1	TRBV24-1	TRBJ1-5	CATGSWDRVGGSNQPQHF	TGTGCCACCGGGTCCTGGGACAGGGTGGGGGGGAGCAATCAGCCCCAGCATTTT
14	NA	TRBD1	TRBV5-1	TRBJ2-2	CASSSSTGTGELFF	TGCGCCAGCAGCTCGTCGACAGGGACCGGGGAGCTGTTTTTT
13	few	NA	TRBV9	TRBJ1-1	CASSGLSASEAFF	TGTGCCAGCAGCGGACTTTCGGCTAGTGAAGCTTTCTTT
13	NA	TRBD2	TRBV29-1	TRBJ2-5	CSVGLAGQETQYF	TGCAGCGTCGGACTAGCGGGCCAAGAGACCCAGTACTTC
16	NA	TRBD2	TRBV11-2	TRBJ2-7	CASSARGAGALYEQYF	TGTGCCAGCAGTGCCAGGGGAGCGGGAGCCTTGTACGAGCAGTACTTC
14	few	NA	TRBV2	TRBJ2-5	CASSEETSSGTQYF	TGTGCCAGCAGTGAAGAGACATCCAGTGGGACCCAGTACTTC
14	many	NA	TRBV29-1	TRBJ1-2	CSVLNRDLNYGYTF	TGCAGCGTCCTCAACAGGGACCTTAACTATGGCTACACCTTC
13	many	NA	TRBV7-9	TRBJ1-4	CASTFGGDEKLFF	TGTGCCAGCACTTTCGGCGGGGATGAAAAACTGTTTTTT
16	NA	NA	TRBV19	TRBJ2-7	CASSKLTGEASYEQYF	TGTGCCAGTAGTAAGTTAACGGGGGAAGCCTCCTACGAGCAGTACTTC
14	NA	TRBD1	TRBV29-1	TRBJ2-2	CSAWTGGNSGELFF	TGCAGCGCCTGGACAGGGGGCAATTCCGGGGAGCTGTTTTTT
15	few	TRBD1	TRBV13	TRBJ1-2	CASSRDRGPGYGYTF	TGTGCCAGCAGCCGAGACAGGGGGCCGGGCTATGGCTACACCTTC
12	many	NA	TRBV10-2	TRBJ2-7	CASSESTYEQYF	TGCGCCAGCAGTGAGTCTACCTACGAGCAGTACTTC
15	few	NA	TRBV10-2	TRBJ1-2	CASSDEDSEGYGYTF	TGCGCCAGCAGTGACGAGGACAGTGAGGGCTATGGCTACACCTTC
15	many	NA	TRBV2	TRBJ1-5	CASRREDGSNQPQHF	TGTGCCAGCAGAAGGGAGGACGGTAGCAATCAGCCCCAGCATTTT
13	NA	NA	TRBV6-6	TRBJ2-7	CASSYGVAYEQYF	TGTGCCAGCAGTTACGGGGTGGCCTACGAGCAGTACTTC
16	many	NA	TRBV2	TRBJ2-5	CASILAGAKYQETQYF	NA
13	few	NA	TRBV6-5	TRBJ1-3	CASMAEPGNTIYF	TGTGCCAGCATGGCAGAGCCTGGAAACACCATATATTTT
15	NA	TRBD2	TRBV12-3/TRBV12-4	TRBJ2-7	CASSFGREGTYEQYF	TGTGCCAGCAGTTTCGGGAGGGAGGGGACCTACGAGCAGTACTTC
15	NA	NA	TRBV6-6	TRBJ1-1	CASSPSPRGWTEAFF	TGTGCCAGCAGCCCTAGTCCGAGGGGATGGACTGAAGCTTTCTTT
15	NA	NA	TRBV9	TRBJ2-7	CASSVEDRGHYEQYF	TGTGCCAGCAGCGTAGAGGATAGAGGGCATTACGAGCAGTACTTC
14	NA	NA	TRBV9	TRBJ2-2	CASSGTGGTWELFF	TGTGCCAGCAGCGGGACAGGAGGGACCTGGGAGCTGTTTTTT
17	NA	TRBD1	TRBV19	TRBJ2-5	CASSIGYLGQGKETQYF	TGTGCCAGTAGTATCGGATATCTGGGACAGGGTAAAGAGACCCAGTACTTC
15	NA	NA	TRBV5-1	TRBJ1-1	CASSGSSGPNTEAFF	TGCGCCAGCAGCGGTTCGTCAGGGCCGAACACTGAAGCTTTCTTT
15	few	NA	TRBV5-1	TRBJ1-4	CASSYAGIANEKLFF	TGCGCCAGCAGCTACGCAGGAATCGCTAATGAAAAACTGTTTTTT
11	NA	NA	TRBV29-1	TRBJ1-1	CSVTYGGEAFF	TGCAGCGTTACGTACGGGGGTGAAGCTTTCTTT
17	NA	TRBD1	TRBV6-2/TRBV6-3	TRBJ2-5	CASSSIRDSYPQETQYF	TGTGCCAGCAGTTCCATCCGGGACAGCTATCCGCAAGAGACCCAGTACTTC
13	many	TRBD1	TRBV10-2	TRBJ1-2	CASSGQGAGGYTF	TGCGCCAGCAGTGGTCAGGGGGCAGGTGGCTACACCTTC
16	NA	NA	TRBV20-1	TRBJ2-5	CSASGGAGLGEETQYF	TGCAGTGCTAGTGGGGGAGCGGGCCTAGGGGAAGAGACCCAGTACTTC
15	NA	NA	TRBV9	TRBJ1-3	CASSVGGAAGNTIYF	TGTGCCAGCAGCGTAGGAGGGGCTGCTGGAAACACCATATATTTT
13	many	NA	TRBV25-1	TRBJ2-5	CASSALLQETQYF	TGTGCCAGCAGTGCCCTACTACAAGAGACCCAGTACTTC
18	NA	TRBD1	TRBV19	TRBJ2-6	CASKRGPRPSSGANVLTF	TGTGCCAGTAAAAGGGGGCCCAGGCCGAGCTCTGGGGCCAACGTCCTGACTTTC